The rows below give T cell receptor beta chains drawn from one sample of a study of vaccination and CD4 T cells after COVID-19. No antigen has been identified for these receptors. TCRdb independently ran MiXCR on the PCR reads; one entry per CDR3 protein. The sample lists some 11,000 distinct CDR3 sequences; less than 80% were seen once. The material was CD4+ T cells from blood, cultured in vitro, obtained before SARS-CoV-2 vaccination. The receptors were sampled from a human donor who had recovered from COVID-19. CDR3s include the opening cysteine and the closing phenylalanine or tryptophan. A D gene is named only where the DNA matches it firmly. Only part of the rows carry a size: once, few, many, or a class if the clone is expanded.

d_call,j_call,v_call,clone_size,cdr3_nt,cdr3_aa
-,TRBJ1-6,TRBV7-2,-,TGTGCCAGCAGCTTAGATTCACCCCTCCACTTT,CASSLDSPLHF
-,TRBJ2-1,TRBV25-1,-,TGTGCCAGCAGTGATTACTTGGGTAATGAGCAGTTCTTC,CASSDYLGNEQFF
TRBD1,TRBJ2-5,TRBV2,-,TGTGCCACCGGTGGGGACAGAGGCCTCGGGGCCCAGTACTTC,CATGGDRGLGAQYF
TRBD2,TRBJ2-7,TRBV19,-,TGTGCCAGTAGTCCCCCGGGACTAAAACTGTACGAGCAGTACTTC,CASSPPGLKLYEQYF
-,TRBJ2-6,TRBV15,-,TGTGCCACCAGCAGAGATTTTCTCCGATTGCGGGACTTGAGAACTGGGGCCAACGTCCTGACTTTC,CATSRDFLRLRDLRTGANVLTF
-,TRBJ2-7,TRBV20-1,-,TGCAGTGCTAGCTTTCTCGGCGACACCTACGAGCAGTACTTC,CSASFLGDTYEQYF
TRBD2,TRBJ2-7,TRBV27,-,TGTGCCAGCAGTTTACGCGAGGGACTAGCGACCGAGCAGTACTTC,CASSLREGLATEQYF
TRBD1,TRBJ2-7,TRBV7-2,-,TGTGCCAGCAGCTCTTTGGGACAGGTTCCCTACGAGCAGTACTTC,CASSSLGQVPYEQYF
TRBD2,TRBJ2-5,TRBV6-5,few,TGTGCCAGCAGTTACCTAGCGGATCAAGAGACCCAGTACTTC,CASSYLADQETQYF
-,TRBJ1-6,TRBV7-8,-,TGTGCCAGCAGCTTCCGGGCTACGGAATCACCCCTCCACTTT,CASSFRATESPLHF
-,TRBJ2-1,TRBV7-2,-,TGTGCCAGCAGCTTTTTAGACCGCGGAAAGTTCTTC,CASSFLDRGKFF
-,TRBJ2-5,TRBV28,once,TGTGCCAGCAGCCAAAACAGGGAAGAGACCCAGTACTTC,CASSQNREETQYF
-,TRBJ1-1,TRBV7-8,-,TGTGCCAGCAGCCCAAGTGGGACGACGAACACTGAAGCTTTCTTT,CASSPSGTTNTEAFF
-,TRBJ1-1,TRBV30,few,TGTGCCTGGAGTGTACAATGGGGCACTGAAGCTTTCTTT,CAWSVQWGTEAFF
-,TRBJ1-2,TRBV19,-,TGTGCCAGTAAAACAGCCTCGTATACTAACTATGGCTACACCTTC,CASKTASYTNYGYTF
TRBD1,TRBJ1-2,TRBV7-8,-,TGTGCCAGCAGCCGAACTGGGACAGGCTATGGCTACACCTTC,CASSRTGTGYGYTF
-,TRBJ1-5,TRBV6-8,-,TGTGCCAGCACCGGTGGGTGGGTTCAGCCCCAGCATTTT,CASTGGWVQPQHF
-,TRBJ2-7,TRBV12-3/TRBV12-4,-,TGTGCCAGCAGTCCCTCTGCAACGCGGTCCTCCTACGAGCAGTACTTC,CASSPSATRSSYEQYF
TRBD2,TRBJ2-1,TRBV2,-,TGTGCCAGCAGTGAAGCGGGACTAAGAAGAGACTTC,CASSEAGLRRDF
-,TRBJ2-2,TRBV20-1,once,TGCAGTGCTAGAGATAAACAGGGAACGAACACCGGGGAGCTGTTTTTT,CSARDKQGTNTGELFF
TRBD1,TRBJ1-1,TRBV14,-,TGTGCCAGCAGCCAGGGAACAGGGGGATCCACTGAAGCTTTCTTT,CASSQGTGGSTEAFF
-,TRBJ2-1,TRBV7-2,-,TGTGCCACAGGGGGCGGGAGCTCCTACAATGAGCAGTTCTTC,CATGGGSSYNEQFF
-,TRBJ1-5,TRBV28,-,TGTGCCAGCAGCCTCTCAGACAGCTTGGGCAATCAGCCCCAGCATTTT,CASSLSDSLGNQPQHF
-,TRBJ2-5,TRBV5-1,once,TGCGCCAGCAGTTTCGCGGGAAGAGAGACCCAGTACTTC,CASSFAGRETQYF
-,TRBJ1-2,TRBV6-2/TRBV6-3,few,TGTGCCAGCAGTATCCTGGGCACTAACTATGGCTACACCTTC,CASSILGTNYGYTF
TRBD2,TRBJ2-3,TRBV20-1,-,TGCAGTGCTAGAGGGGGACTAGCGGGAGTAGGAGGAGGAGCAGATACGCAGTATTTT,CSARGGLAGVGGGADTQYF
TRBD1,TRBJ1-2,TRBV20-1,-,TGCAGTGCTACAACGGACAGGACGACAACTGGGTATGGCTACACCTTC,CSATTDRTTTGYGYTF
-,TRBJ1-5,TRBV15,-,TGTGCCACCAGGTTGGGGGTTGCCAATCAGCCCCAGCATTTT,CATRLGVANQPQHF
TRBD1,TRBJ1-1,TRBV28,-,TGTGCCAGCAGTCCCCATGACAGGGCAACTGAAGCTTTCTTT,CASSPHDRATEAFF
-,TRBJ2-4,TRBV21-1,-,TGTGCCAGCACCGGGAGGGATGGTTCCAAAAACATTCAGTACTTC,CASTGRDGSKNIQYF
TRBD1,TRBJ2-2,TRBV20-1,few,TGCAGTGCTAGCTATAGTGGGACAGGGGGCATGCGGGAGCTGTTTTTT,CSASYSGTGGMRELFF
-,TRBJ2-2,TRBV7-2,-,TGTGCCAGCAGCACGTACACCGGGGAGCTGTTTTTT,CASSTYTGELFF
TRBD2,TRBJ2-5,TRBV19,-,TGTGCCAGTATGTCTCGAGGGACTATGGAGACCCAGTACTTC,CASMSRGTMETQYF
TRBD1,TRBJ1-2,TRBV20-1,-,TGCAGTGCTGGGGCCGGGACAGGGAGCGGCTACACCTTC,CSAGAGTGSGYTF
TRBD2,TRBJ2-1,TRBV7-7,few,TGTGCCAGCAGCTTTGGGCGGGAGTTCGATGAGCAGTTCTTC,CASSFGREFDEQFF
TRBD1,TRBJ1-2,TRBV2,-,TGTGCCAGCAGTACCCTGACAGGGGGCGATGGCTATGGCTACACCTTC,CASSTLTGGDGYGYTF
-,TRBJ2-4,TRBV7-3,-,TGTGCCAGCAGCCAAGCGGGTGGAAACATTCAGTACTTC,CASSQAGGNIQYF
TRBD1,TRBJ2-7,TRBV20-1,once,TGCAGTGCTCTTTCGCACATCGACTTCCAGGGGGCGCGGGAGCAGTACTTC,CSALSHIDFQGAREQYF
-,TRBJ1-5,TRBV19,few,TGTGCCAGTAGTATAGGGGGCAGGCACCAGCCCCAGCATTTT,CASSIGGRHQPQHF
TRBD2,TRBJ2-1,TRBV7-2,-,TGTGCCAGCAGCTTAGCAGCGGGAAGGTACAATGAGCAGTTCTTC,CASSLAAGRYNEQFF
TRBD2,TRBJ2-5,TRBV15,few,TGTGCCACCAGCGAAGGACTAGGCATAGCAGAGACCCAGTACTTC,CATSEGLGIAETQYF
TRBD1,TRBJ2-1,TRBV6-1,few,TGTGCCAGCAACCGGGACAGGGTGTTCAATGAGCAGTTCTTC,CASNRDRVFNEQFF
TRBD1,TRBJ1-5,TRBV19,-,TGTGCCAGTACTTTCACAGGGGGAGCTCAGCCCCAGCATTTT,CASTFTGGAQPQHF
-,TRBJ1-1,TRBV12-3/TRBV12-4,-,TGTGCCAGCAGCCGAGACCTGAACACTGAAGCTTTCTTT,CASSRDLNTEAFF
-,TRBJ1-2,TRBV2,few,TGTGCCAGCAGTGATCGCGACCTACCGGGTGGCTACACCTTC,CASSDRDLPGGYTF
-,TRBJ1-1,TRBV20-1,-,TGCAGTGCTTGGGAACCTAGACAGAACACTGAAGCTTTCTTT,CSAWEPRQNTEAFF
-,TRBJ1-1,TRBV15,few,TGTGCCACCAGCAGAGATCGCGCAGCGCACACTGAAGCTTTCTTT,CATSRDRAAHTEAFF
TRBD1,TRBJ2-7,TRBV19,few,TGTGCCAGTAGTACTAGGACAGGGTCCGAGCAGTACTTC,CASSTRTGSEQYF
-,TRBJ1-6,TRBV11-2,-,TGTGCCAGCAGCTTAGGAGTTATTGGTTCACCCCTCCACTTT,CASSLGVIGSPLHF
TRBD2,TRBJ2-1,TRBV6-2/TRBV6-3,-,TGTGCCAGCAGGGCCAGCGGGGGATACAATGAGCAGTTCTTC,CASRASGGYNEQFF
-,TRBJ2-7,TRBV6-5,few,TGTGCCAGCAGTTACGGGGGGACAGTGGTCTACGAGCAGTACTTC,CASSYGGTVVYEQYF
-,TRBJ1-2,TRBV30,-,TGTGCCTGGCGGAGGTGGGGGCAGGAGGAACATGGCTACACCTTC,CAWRRWGQEEHGYTF
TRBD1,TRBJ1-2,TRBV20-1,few,TGCAGTGCTAGTCGGGGGGGACAGGCCCGGGCCGACTATGGCTACACCTTC,CSASRGGQARADYGYTF
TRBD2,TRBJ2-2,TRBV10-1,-,TGCGCCAGCAGTGAGTCGAGCGGGAGAGGTCGGACCGGGGAGCTGTTTTTT,CASSESSGRGRTGELFF
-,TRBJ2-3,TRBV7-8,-,TGTGCCAGCAGCACCCCCCAAGCTAGCACAGATACGCAGTATTTT,CASSTPQASTDTQYF
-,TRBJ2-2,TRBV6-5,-,TGTGCCAGCAGTTACGGAGGCGGGGCCGGGGGGCTGTTTTTT,CASSYGGGAGGLFF
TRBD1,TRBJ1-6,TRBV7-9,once,TGTGCCAGCAGCTTTGTAGGAGACAGGGCAGCGGCACCCCTCCACTTT,CASSFVGDRAAAPLHF